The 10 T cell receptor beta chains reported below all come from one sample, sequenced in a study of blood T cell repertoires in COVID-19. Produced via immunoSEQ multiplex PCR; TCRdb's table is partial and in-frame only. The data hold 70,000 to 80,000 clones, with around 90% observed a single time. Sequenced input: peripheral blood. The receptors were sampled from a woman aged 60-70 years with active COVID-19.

The CDR3 here is CASSQGDSGGNQPQHF. The CDR3, as DNA: TGTGCCAGCAGCCAAGGGGACAGTGGGGGCAATCAGCCCCAGCATTTT. The chain has TRBV3-1 (or the pseudogene TRBV3-2) and TRBJ1-5; 7 bases fit TRBD1. There are 16 residues in the CDR3. Looked up from germline, CDR1 is LGHDT and CDR2 is YNNKEL (reference sequence). Trimming at V came to 1 base and at J to 2 bases, leaving 5 bases not matched to a gene.

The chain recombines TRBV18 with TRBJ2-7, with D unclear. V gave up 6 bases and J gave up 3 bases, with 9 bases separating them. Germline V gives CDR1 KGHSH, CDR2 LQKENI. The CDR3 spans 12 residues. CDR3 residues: CASSEQSYEQYF. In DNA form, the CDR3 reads TGTGCCAGCTCGGAACAGAGCTACGAGCAGTACTTC. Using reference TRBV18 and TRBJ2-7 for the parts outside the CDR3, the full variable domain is NAGVMQNPRHLVRRRGQEARLRCSPMKGHSHVYWYRQLPEEGLKFMVYLQKENIIDESGMPKERFSAEFPKEGPSILRIQQVVRGDSAAYFCASSEQSYEQYFGPGTRLTVT.

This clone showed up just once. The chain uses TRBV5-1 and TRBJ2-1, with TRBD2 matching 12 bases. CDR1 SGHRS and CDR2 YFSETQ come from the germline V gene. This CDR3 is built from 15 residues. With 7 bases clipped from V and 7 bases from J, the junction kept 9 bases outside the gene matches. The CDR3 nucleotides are TGCGCCAGCGGACCATCCGGGACTAGCGGGAATGAGCAGTTCTTC. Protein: CASGPSGTSGNEQFF. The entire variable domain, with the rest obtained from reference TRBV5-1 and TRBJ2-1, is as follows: KAGVTQTPRYLIKTRGQQVTLSCSPISGHRSVSWYQQTPGQGLQFLFEYFSETQRNKGNFPGRFSGRQFSNSRSEMNVSTLELGDSALYLCASGPSGTSGNEQFFGPGTRLTVL.

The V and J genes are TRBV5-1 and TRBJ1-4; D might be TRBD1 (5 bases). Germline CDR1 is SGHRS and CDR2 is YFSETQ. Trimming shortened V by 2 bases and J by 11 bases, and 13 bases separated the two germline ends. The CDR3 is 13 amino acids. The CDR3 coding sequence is TGCGCCAGCAGCTTCAGCGGGGGGGAGAAACTGTTTTTT. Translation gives CASSFSGGEKLFF. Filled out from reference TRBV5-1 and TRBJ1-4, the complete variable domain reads KAGVTQTPRYLIKTRGQQVTLSCSPISGHRSVSWYQQTPGQGLQFLFEYFSETQRNKGNFPGRFSGRQFSNSRSEMNVSTLELGDSALYLCASSFSGGEKLFFGSGTQLSVL.

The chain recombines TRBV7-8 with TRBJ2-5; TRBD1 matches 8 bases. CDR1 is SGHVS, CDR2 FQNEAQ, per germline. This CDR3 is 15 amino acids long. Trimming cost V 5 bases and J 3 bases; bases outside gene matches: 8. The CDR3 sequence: CASSRGRGREETQYF. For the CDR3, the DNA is TGTGCCAGCAGCAGGGGCAGGGGGCGTGAAGAGACCCAGTACTTC.

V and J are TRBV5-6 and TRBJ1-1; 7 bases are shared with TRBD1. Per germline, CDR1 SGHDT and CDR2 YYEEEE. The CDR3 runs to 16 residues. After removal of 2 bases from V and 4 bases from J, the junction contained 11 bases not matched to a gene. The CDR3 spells CASSFRTGTETTEAFF. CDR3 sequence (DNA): TGTGCCAGCAGCTTCCGCACCGGGACAGAGACCACTGAAGCTTTCTTT.

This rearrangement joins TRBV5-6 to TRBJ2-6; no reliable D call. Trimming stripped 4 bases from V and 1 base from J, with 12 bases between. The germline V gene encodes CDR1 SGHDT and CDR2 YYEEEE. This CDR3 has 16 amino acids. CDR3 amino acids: CASSPLESSGANVLTF. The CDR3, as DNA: TGTGCCAGCAGCCCGCTGGAGAGTTCTGGGGCCAACGTCCTGACTTTC.

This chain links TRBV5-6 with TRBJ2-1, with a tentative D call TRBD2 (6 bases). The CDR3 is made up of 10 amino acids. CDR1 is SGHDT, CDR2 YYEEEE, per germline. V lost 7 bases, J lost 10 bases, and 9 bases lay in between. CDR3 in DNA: TGTGCCAGCGGGAGGAGAGAGCAGTTCTTC. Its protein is CASGRREQFF.

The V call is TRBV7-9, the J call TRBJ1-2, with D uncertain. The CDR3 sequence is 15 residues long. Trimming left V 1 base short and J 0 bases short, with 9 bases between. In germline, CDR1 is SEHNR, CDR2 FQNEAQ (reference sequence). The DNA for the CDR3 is TGTGCCAGCAGCTTAGAGGAGGGAACTAACTATGGCTACACCTTC. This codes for CASSLEEGTNYGYTF. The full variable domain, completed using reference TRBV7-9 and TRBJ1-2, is DTGVSQNPRHKITKRGQNVTFRCDPISEHNRLYWYRQTLGQGPEFLTYFQNEAQLEKSRLLSDRFSAERPKGSFSTLEIQRTEQGDSAMYLCASSLEEGTNYGYTFGSGTRLTVV.

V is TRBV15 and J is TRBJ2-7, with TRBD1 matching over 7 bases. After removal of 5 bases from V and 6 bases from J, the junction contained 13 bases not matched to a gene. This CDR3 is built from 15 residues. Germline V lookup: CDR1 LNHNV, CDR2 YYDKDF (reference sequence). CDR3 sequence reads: CATSFTGEAYGEQYF. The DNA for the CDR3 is TGTGCCACCAGCTTTACAGGGGAAGCTTACGGCGAGCAGTACTTC. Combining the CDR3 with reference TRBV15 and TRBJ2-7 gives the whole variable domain DAMVIQNPRYQVTQFGKPVTLSCSQTLNHNVMYWYQQKSSQAPKLLFHYYDKDFNNEADTPDNFQSRRPNTSFCFLDIRSPGLGDTAMYLCATSFTGEAYGEQYFGPGTRLTVT.